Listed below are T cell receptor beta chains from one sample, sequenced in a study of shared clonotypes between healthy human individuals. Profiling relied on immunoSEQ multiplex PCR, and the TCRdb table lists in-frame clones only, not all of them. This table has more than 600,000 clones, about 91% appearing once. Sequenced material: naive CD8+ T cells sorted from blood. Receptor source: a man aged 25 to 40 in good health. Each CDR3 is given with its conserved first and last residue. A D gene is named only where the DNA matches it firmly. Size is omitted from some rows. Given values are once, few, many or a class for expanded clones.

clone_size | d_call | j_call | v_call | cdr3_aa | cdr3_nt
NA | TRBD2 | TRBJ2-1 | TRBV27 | CASGLAGNEQFF | TGTGCCAGCGGGCTAGCGGGAAATGAGCAGTTCTTC
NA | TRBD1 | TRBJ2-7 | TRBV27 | CASSLGGTGANEQYF | TGTGCCAGCAGTTTAGGAGGGACAGGGGCTAACGAGCAGTACTTC
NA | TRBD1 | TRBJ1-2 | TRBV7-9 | CASSLASDRDAYTF | TGTGCCAGCAGCTTAGCCTCGGACAGGGACGCCTACACCTTC
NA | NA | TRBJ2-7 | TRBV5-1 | CASRGVVDGSYEQYF | TGCGCCAGCAGAGGTGTGGTGGACGGCTCCTACGAGCAGTACTTC
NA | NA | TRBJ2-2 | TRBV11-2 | CASSWAGATNTGELFF | TGTGCCAGCAGCTGGGCGGGGGCGACGAACACCGGGGAGCTGTTTTTT
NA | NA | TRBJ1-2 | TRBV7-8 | CASSLDGPAGTRANGYTF | TGTGCCAGCAGCTTAGATGGACCTGCCGGGACAAGAGCAAATGGCTACACCTTC
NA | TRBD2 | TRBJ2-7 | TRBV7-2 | CASSLGLASSYEQYF | TGTGCCAGCAGCTTAGGACTAGCTTCGTCCTACGAGCAGTACTTC
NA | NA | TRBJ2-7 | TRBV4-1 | CASSPWGTYEQYF | TGCGCCAGCAGCCCGTGGGGCACCTACGAGCAGTACTTC
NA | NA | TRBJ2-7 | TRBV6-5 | CASSRTTTSEQYF | TGTGCCAGCAGTCGGACTACGACCTCCGAGCAGTACTTC
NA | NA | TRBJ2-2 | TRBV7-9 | CASSVRTVSNTGELFF | TGTGCCAGCAGCGTAAGGACAGTTTCGAACACCGGGGAGCTGTTTTTT
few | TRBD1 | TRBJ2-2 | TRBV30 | CASGQGVDTGELFF | TGTGCCAGCGGACAGGGGGTGGACACCGGGGAGCTGTTTTTT
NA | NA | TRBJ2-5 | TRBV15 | CATSRVDRGQETQYF | TGTGCCACCAGCAGAGTAGACAGAGGACAAGAGACCCAGTACTTC
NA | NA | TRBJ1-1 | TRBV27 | CASSLYGGTEAFF | TGTGCCAGCAGTTTATATGGGGGTACTGAAGCTTTCTTT
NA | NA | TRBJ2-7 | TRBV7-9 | CANSLEESSYEQYF | TGTGCCAACAGCTTAGAGGAATCTTCCTACGAGCAGTACTTC
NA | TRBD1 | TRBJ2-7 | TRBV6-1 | CASSPGQGYSYEQYF | TGTGCCAGCAGTCCCGGACAGGGCTACTCCTACGAGCAGTACTTC
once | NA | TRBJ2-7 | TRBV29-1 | CSVEARGEQYF | TGCAGCGTTGAAGCGCGGGGCGAGCAGTACTTC